This TCR beta chain came from a study of shared clonotypes between healthy human individuals. The study, taken as a whole, reports: Enrolling few donors narrowed the genetic and exposure-history diversity that was represented.

CDR3 length: 14 amino acids. Germline lookup yields CDR1 MDHEN and CDR2 SYDVKM. The germline V and J ends were trimmed by 6 bases and 5 bases, with 17 bases remaining between them. As to this clone: Its antigen is unidentified.

Sequencing was performed with immunoSEQ multiplex PCR; in TCRdb, only in-frame clones are kept and a portion is missing. The sample holds about 2.4 million clones, 90% to 95% seen once. The chain is built from TRBV28 and TRBJ2-7, with D possibly matching TRBD1 (6 bases). This receptor was taken from a man aged 18 to 30 in good health. Some clones in this sample may be carry-over from other donors' samples. The specimen was naive CD4+ T cells from PBMCs. Described subset: CD45RA+ positively selected. As DNA, the CDR3 is TGTGCCAGCAGCTCGGGCAGGGGTATGAACGAGCAGTACTTC. Protein sequence: CASSSGRGMNEQYF.